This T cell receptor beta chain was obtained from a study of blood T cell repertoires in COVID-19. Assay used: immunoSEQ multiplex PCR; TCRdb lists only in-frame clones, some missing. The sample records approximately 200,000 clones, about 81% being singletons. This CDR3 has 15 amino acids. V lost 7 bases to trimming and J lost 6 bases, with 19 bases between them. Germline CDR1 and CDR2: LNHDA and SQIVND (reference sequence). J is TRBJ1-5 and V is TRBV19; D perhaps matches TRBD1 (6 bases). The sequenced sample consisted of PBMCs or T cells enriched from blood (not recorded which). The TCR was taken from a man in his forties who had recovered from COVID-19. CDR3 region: CASNWDWGGGQPQHF. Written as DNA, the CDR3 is TGTGCCAGTAATTGGGATTGGGGAGGGGGTCAGCCCCAGCATTTT. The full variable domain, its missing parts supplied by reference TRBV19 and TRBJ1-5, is DGGITQSPKYLFRKEGQNVTLSCEQNLNHDAMYWYRQDPGQGLRLIYYSQIVNDFQKGDIAEGYSVSREKKESFPLTVTSAQKNPTAFYLCASNWDWGGGQPQHFGDGTRLSIL.